This entry lists 23 T cell receptor beta chains sequenced from one sample in a study of glioma-infiltrating T cells after dendritic cell vaccination. Time point given: after dendritic cell vaccination, including at tumor progression/relapse. Using immunoSEQ multiplex PCR, the repertoire was profiled, and TCRdb retains in-frame clones only, with some absent. Among 60,000 or so clones, approximately 89% were seen once, and the ten largest hold more than 9%. Specimen: blood, collected after dendritic cell vaccination. Receptor source: a human donor with glioblastoma.

The rearrangement links TRBV19 to TRBJ2-2, with 7 bases that match TRBD2. This CDR3 contains 16 residues. Germline values: CDR1 LNHDA, CDR2 SQIVND (reference sequence). Trimming at V came to 7 bases and at J to 5 bases, leaving 13 bases not matched to a gene. The CDR3 nucleotides read TGTGCCAGTACCCTACAGTCGGGGAGGGGTACCGGGGAGCTGTTTTTT. It codes for CASTLQSGRGTGELFF.

This clone was detected a few times. V is TRBV27 and J is TRBJ2-7; 15 bases are a match to TRBD2. The V segment lost 5 bases and the J segment 4 bases; nucleotides outside the gene matches: 6. The CDR3 is 16 amino acids. CDR1 is MNHEY, CDR2 SMNVEV, per germline (reference sequence). CDR3 DNA sequence: TGTGCCAGCAGTCTCCTCGGGACTAGCGGGAGGTACGAGCAGTACTTC. Its translation is CASSLLGTSGRYEQYF.

The chain combines TRBV6-1 with TRBJ2-1; D possibly corresponds to TRBD1 (7 bases). The CDR3 is 15 amino acids. The V and J ends lost 1 base and 12 bases respectively, with 19 bases between them. Germline assignment: CDR1 MNHNS and CDR2 SASEGT. CDR3: CASSEGGTVWGVQFF. The CDR3 DNA reads as TGTGCCAGCAGTGAAGGCGGGACAGTGTGGGGGGTGCAGTTCTTC.

The chain uses TRBV5-6 and TRBJ2-3; 12 bases map to TRBD2. The CDR3 spans 18 residues. Germline V gene lookup returns CDR1 SGHDT and CDR2 YYEEEE. The junction had 7 bases not matched to a gene; V was cut back by 2 bases and J by 0 bases. The CDR3 spells CASSFPSGGGRSTDTQYF. DNA of the CDR3: TGTGCCAGCAGCTTCCCTAGCGGGGGGGGCCGGAGCACAGATACGCAGTATTTT.

The rearrangement uses TRBV5-4 and TRBJ2-2, with 8 nucleotides matching TRBD1. Germline assignment: CDR1 SGHNT and CDR2 YYREEE (reference sequence). CDR3 length: 17 amino acids. Losses at the gene ends were 4 bases for V and 5 bases for J; bases not matched to a gene: 13. The CDR3 nucleotides read TGTGCCAGCAGCGATTTGCGGCAGGGGGCAAAAACCGGGGAGCTGTTTTTT. Encoded protein: CASSDLRQGAKTGELFF.

The CDR3 spells CASSGATYNEQFF. CDR3 in DNA: TGCGCCAGCAGCGGGGCCACCTACAATGAGCAGTTCTTC. The V gene is TRBV5-1, the J gene TRBJ2-1, with a possible D match to TRBD1 (5 bases). The CDR3 is 13 amino acids. V was pared by 4 bases and J by 2 bases, with 7 bases between. The germline V gene has CDR1 SGHRS and CDR2 YFSETQ.

The CDR3 region is CASSRDMNTEAFF. The CDR3 region has the DNA TGTGCCAGCAGCCGGGATATGAACACTGAAGCTTTCTTT. This chain connects TRBV11-3 to TRBJ1-1; D uncertain. The V and J ends lost 5 bases and 0 bases respectively, with 7 bases between them. The CDR3 is made up of 13 amino acids. Germline V lookup: CDR1 SGHNT, CDR2 YENEEA. Full variable domain (rest looked up from reference TRBV11-3 and TRBJ1-1): EAGVVQSPRYKIIEKKQPVAFWCNPISGHNTLYWYLQNLGQGPELLIRYENEEAVDDSQLPKDRFSAERLKGVDSTLKIQPAELGDSAVYLCASSRDMNTEAFFGQGTRLTVV.

CDR3 in DNA: TGTGCCAGCAGTCTTCTCGGAGGGGCGAACACTGAAGCTTTCTTT. Translated, it gives CASSLLGGANTEAFF. The V call is TRBV27, the J call TRBJ1-1; maybe TRBD1 (5 bases). The CDR3 extends over 15 amino acids. The V and J ends lost 5 bases and 1 base respectively, with 14 bases between them. Germline lookup yields CDR1 MNHEY and CDR2 SMNVEV (reference sequence).

This chain links TRBV20-1 with TRBJ2-5; no clear D. V lost 5 bases and J 0 bases, leaving 4 bases between the germline ends. CDR3 length: 11 amino acids. Per germline, CDR1 DFQATT and CDR2 SNEGSKA (reference sequence). The chain's CDR3 is CSASDQETQYF. The CDR3 region has the DNA TGCAGTGCTTCGGACCAAGAGACCCAGTACTTC.

Only one count was recorded for this clone. The J gene is TRBJ2-7, the V gene TRBV5-1; a possible D gene is TRBD1 (6 bases). The CDR3 sequence is 12 residues long. CDR1 and CDR2 from the germline V gene are SGHRS and YFSETQ. Trimming took 3 bases from V and 6 from J, leaving 10 bases between them. CDR3 sequence reads: CASSSQGGEQYF. The CDR3 region has the DNA TGCGCCAGCAGCTCACAAGGGGGCGAGCAGTACTTC.

The V gene is TRBV7-6, the J gene TRBJ2-7, with 11 bases identical to TRBD2. Germline assignment: CDR1 SGHVS and CDR2 FNYEAQ. Trimming at V came to 5 bases and at J to 3 bases, leaving 6 bases not matched to a gene. This CDR3 has 15 residues. The CDR3 loop is CASSPTSGSVYEQYF. The CDR3 DNA is TGTGCCAGCAGCCCTACTAGCGGGAGTGTCTACGAGCAGTACTTC.

This clone was observed a handful of times. J is TRBJ1-2 and V is TRBV14, with TRBD1 matching over 9 bases. Trimming removed 2 bases from V and 2 bases from J; junction bases left unmatched: 3. Per germline, CDR1 SGHDN and CDR2 FVKESK. CDR3 length: 15 amino acids. The CDR3 coding sequence is TGTGCCAGCAGCCAATCAACAGGGGGCAACTATGGCTACACCTTC. Amino acids: CASSQSTGGNYGYTF.

The chain is built from TRBV9 and TRBJ2-1, with 7 positions matching TRBD2. With 0 bases clipped from V and 4 bases from J, the junction kept 7 bases outside the gene matches. Germline CDR1 is SGDLS and CDR2 is YYNGEE. There are 16 residues in the CDR3. Here the CDR3 reads CASSVGMGGGYNEQFF. The CDR3 nucleotides are TGTGCCAGCAGCGTAGGTATGGGGGGAGGGTACAATGAGCAGTTCTTC. The whole variable domain, filled in from reference TRBV9 and TRBJ2-1, reads DSGVTQTPKHLITATGQRVTLRCSPRSGDLSVYWYQQSLDQGLQFLIQYYNGEERAKGNILERFSAQQFPDLHSELNLSSLELGDSALYFCASSVGMGGGYNEQFFGPGTRLTVL.

This clone was seen a few times. The chain is built from TRBV19 and TRBJ1-2, with a possible D match to TRBD1 (6 bases). V lost 6 bases and J 4 bases, leaving 12 bases between the germline ends. Germline V gene sequence: CDR1 LNHDA, CDR2 SQIVND (reference sequence). The CDR3 runs 13 residues. For the CDR3, the DNA is TGTGCCAGTAGAGGGGGAGGGTTCTATGGCTACACCTTC. This gives the protein CASRGGGFYGYTF.

This clone was found a few times. The chain has TRBV7-9 and TRBJ1-1; maybe TRBD1 (6 bases). CDR3 length equals 16 residues. V gave up 2 bases and J gave up 3 bases, with 16 bases separating them. Germline CDR1 SEHNR, CDR2 FQNEAQ (reference sequence). CDR3 DNA: TGTGCCAGCAGCTTACGCTGGGGGCAGGTGGACACTGAAGCTTTCTTT. Residues: CASSLRWGQVDTEAFF. Based on the CDR3 plus reference TRBV7-9 and TRBJ1-1, the full variable domain is DTGVSQNPRHKITKRGQNVTFRCDPISEHNRLYWYRQTLGQGPEFLTYFQNEAQLEKSRLLSDRFSAERPKGSFSTLEIQRTEQGDSAMYLCASSLRWGQVDTEAFFGQGTRLTVV.

As concerns this clone: Other DNA sequences in the same sample also yield this CDR3. V usage is TRBV5-1 and J usage is TRBJ2-1; 13 nucleotides agree with TRBD2. The CDR3 extends over 17 amino acids. Losses at the gene ends were 0 bases for V and 4 bases for J; bases not matched to a gene: 4. Germline V gene sequence: CDR1 SGHRS, CDR2 YFSETQ. CDR3 in DNA: TGCGCCAGCAGCTTGGGGGGGACTAGCGGGGCGTACAATGAGCAGTTCTTC. Its translation is CASSLGGTSGAYNEQFF.

The chain combines TRBV27 with TRBJ1-5; TRBD1 is a possible D gene (6 bases). The CDR3 loop spans 14 amino acids. Germline V CDR1 and CDR2: MNHEY, SMNVEV (reference sequence). V lost 4 bases to trimming and J lost 2 bases, with 9 bases between them. CDR3 in DNA: TGTGCCAGCAGTTATAGACAGGGCAATCAGCCCCAGCATTTT. Translation: CASSYRQGNQPQHF.

This clone appeared a few times. The same CDR3 is also encoded by other DNA sequences in this sample. The V and J genes are TRBV6-5 and TRBJ2-7, with 9 positions matching TRBD1. CDR3 length: 14 amino acids. CDR1 is MNHEY, CDR2 SVGAGI, per germline. V shed 5 bases, J shed 3 bases, and the junction held 5 bases outside the gene matches. This CDR3 is CASSPGTGSYEQYF. The CDR3 DNA reads as TGTGCCAGCAGTCCCGGGACAGGGAGCTACGAGCAGTACTTC.

This clone was seen just once. The CDR3 is CASSLAVGVGETQYF. CDR3 in DNA: TGCGCCAGCAGCTTGGCCGTAGGGGTCGGGGAGACCCAGTACTTC. The chain couples TRBV5-1 to TRBJ2-5; TRBD1 is a possible D gene (5 bases). The CDR3 length is 15 residues. Germline assignment: CDR1 SGHRS and CDR2 YFSETQ. Deletions cut 0 bases from V and 5 bases from J, with 14 bases between. Filled out from reference TRBV5-1 and TRBJ2-5, the complete variable domain reads KAGVTQTPRYLIKTRGQQVTLSCSPISGHRSVSWYQQTPGQGLQFLFEYFSETQRNKGNFPGRFSGRQFSNSRSEMNVSTLELGDSALYLCASSLAVGVGETQYFGPGTRLLVL.

The V call is TRBV7-9, the J call TRBJ2-5, with D possibly being TRBD2 (5 bases). Between the trimmed V and J ends, which lost 4 bases and 2 bases, there was a span of 14 bases. The CDR3 length is 15 residues. From germline, CDR1 is SEHNR and CDR2 FQNEAQ (reference sequence). The CDR3 DNA reads as TGTGCCAGCAGCTCCCAACTAGGTCTGCAAGAGACCCAGTACTTC. Translation: CASSSQLGLQETQYF.

CDR3 region: CASKGTRGNEQFF. DNA for the CDR3: TGTGCCAGCAAAGGGACCCGGGGGAATGAGCAGTTCTTC. The chain links TRBV6-5 to TRBJ2-1; TRBD2 might be the D (6 bases). The CDR3 sequence is 13 residues long. Trimming removed 7 bases from V and 7 bases from J, with 14 bases in between. CDR1 is MNHEY, CDR2 SVGAGI, per germline.

V usage is TRBV11-2 and J usage is TRBJ2-1; 8 nucleotides align to TRBD2. This CDR3 contains 14 residues. From germline, CDR1 is SGHAT and CDR2 FQNNGV. V was pared by 6 bases and J by 10 bases, with 11 bases of the junction left unmatched. The DNA of the CDR3 is TGTGCCAGCAGTGGGACTAGGCGAACCCTCGAGCAGTTCTTC. Protein sequence: CASSGTRRTLEQFF.

V gene TRBV5-1 combines with J gene TRBJ2-7; TRBD2 is a possible D gene (6 bases). The CDR3 is 12 amino acids. The V gene lost 7 bases and the J gene lost 10 bases, with 18 bases spanning the gap. Germline V gene sequence: CDR1 SGHRS, CDR2 YFSETQ. The CDR3 sequence is CASSRDGLTQYF. CDR3 sequence (DNA): TGCGCCAGCTCGCGGGACGGCCTTACACAGTACTTC.